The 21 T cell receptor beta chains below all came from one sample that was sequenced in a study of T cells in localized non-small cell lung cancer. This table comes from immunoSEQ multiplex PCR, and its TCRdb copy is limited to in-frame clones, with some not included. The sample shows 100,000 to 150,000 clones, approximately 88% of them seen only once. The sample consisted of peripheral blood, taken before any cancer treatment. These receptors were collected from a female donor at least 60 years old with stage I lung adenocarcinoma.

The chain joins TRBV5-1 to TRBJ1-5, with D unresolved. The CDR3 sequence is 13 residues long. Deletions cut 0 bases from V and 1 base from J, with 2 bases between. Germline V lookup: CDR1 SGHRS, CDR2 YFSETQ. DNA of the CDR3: TGCGCCAGCAGCTTGGACAGCAATCAGCCCCAGCATTTT. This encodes CASSLDSNQPQHF.

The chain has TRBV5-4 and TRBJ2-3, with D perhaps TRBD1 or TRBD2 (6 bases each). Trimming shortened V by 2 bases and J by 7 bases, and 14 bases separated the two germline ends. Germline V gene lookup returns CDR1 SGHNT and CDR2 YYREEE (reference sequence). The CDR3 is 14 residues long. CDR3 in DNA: TGTGCCAGCAGCTTACCACAGGGCGGGAATACGCAGTATTTT. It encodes CASSLPQGGNTQYF.

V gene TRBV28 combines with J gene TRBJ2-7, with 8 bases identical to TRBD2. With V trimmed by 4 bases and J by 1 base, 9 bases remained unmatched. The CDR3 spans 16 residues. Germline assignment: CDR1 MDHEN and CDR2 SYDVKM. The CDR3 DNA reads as TGTGCCAGCAGTTATTCGTCGGGAGGGCCTTCCTACGAGCAGTACTTC. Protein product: CASSYSSGGPSYEQYF.

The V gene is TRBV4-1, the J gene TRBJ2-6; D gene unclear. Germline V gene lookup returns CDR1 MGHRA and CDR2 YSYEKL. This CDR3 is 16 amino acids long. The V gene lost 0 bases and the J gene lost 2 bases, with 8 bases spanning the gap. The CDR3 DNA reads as TGCGCCAGCAGCCAAGACGGGTTAACTGGGGCCAACGTCCTGACTTTC. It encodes CASSQDGLTGANVLTF.

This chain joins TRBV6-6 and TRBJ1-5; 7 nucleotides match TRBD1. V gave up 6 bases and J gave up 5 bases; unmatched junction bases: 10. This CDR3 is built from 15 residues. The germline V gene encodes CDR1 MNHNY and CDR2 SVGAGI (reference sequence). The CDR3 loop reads CASSGTGVDDQPQHF. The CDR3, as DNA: TGTGCCAGCAGCGGTACAGGGGTAGATGATCAGCCCCAGCATTTT.

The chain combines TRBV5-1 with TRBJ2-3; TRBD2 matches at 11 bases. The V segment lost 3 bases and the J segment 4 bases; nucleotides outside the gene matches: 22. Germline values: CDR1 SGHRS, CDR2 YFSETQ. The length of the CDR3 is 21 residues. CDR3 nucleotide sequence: TGCGCCAGCAGCTCGTGGTCTGTCGGTAATAGCGGGAGGGCCGGGTCAGATACGCAGTATTTT. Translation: CASSSWSVGNSGRAGSDTQYF.

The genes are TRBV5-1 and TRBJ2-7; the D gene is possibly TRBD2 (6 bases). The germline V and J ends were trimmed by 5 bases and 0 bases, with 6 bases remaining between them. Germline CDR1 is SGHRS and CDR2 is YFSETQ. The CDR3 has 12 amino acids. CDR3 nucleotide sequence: TGCGCCAGCAGGCGGGACTCCTACGAGCAGTACTTC. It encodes CASRRDSYEQYF. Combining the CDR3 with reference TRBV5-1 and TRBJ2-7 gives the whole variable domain KAGVTQTPRYLIKTRGQQVTLSCSPISGHRSVSWYQQTPGQGLQFLFEYFSETQRNKGNFPGRFSGRQFSNSRSEMNVSTLELGDSALYLCASRRDSYEQYFGPGTRLTVT.

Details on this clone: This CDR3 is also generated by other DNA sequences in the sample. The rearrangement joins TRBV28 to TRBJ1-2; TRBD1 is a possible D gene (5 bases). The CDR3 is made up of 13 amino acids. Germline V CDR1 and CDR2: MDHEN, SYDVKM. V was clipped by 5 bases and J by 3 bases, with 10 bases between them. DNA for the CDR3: TGTGCCAGCAGTCTGGGGGGGTACTATGGCTACACCTTC. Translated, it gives CASSLGGYYGYTF.

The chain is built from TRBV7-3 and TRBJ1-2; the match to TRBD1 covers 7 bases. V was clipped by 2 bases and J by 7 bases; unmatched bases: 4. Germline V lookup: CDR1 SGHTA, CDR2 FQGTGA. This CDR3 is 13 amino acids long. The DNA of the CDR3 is TGTGCCAGCAGCTTATCAGGGGGTGGTGGCTACACCTTC. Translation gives CASSLSGGGGYTF.

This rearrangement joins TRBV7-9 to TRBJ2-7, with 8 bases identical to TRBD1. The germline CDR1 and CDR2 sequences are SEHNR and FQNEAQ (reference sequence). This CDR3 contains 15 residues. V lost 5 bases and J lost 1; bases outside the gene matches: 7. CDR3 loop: CASSDRQGTSYEQYF. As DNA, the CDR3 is TGTGCCAGCAGCGACCGACAGGGGACATCCTACGAGCAGTACTTC.

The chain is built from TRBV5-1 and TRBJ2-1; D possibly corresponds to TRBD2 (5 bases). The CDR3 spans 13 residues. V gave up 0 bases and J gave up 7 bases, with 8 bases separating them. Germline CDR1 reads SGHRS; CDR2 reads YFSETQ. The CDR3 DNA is TGCGCCAGCAGCTTGGGTCCGGGGAATGAGCAGTTCTTC. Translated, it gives CASSLGPGNEQFF.

This CDR3 reads CASSRGGWTDTQYF. DNA for the CDR3: TGTGCCAGTAGTAGGGGGGGATGGACAGATACGCAGTATTTT. The chain carries TRBV19 and TRBJ2-3; 7 positions agree with TRBD2. Unmatched junction bases numbered 4, after V lost 4 bases and J lost 3 bases. The V gene's germline CDR1 is LNHDA and CDR2 SQIVND (reference sequence). The CDR3 has 14 residues.

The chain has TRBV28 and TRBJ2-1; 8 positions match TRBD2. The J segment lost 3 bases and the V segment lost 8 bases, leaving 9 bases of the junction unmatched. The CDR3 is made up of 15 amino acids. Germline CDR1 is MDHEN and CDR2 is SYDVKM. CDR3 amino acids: CASQAGRGFYNEQFF. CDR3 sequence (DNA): TGTGCCAGCCAGGCCGGGAGGGGGTTCTACAATGAGCAGTTCTTC.

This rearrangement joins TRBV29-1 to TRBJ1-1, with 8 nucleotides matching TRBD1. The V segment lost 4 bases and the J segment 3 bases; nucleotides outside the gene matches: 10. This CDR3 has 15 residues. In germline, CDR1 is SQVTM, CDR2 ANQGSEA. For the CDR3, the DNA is TGCAGCGTTGGTAGGACAGGGAGGTTGGACACTGAAGCTTTCTTT. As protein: CSVGRTGRLDTEAFF.

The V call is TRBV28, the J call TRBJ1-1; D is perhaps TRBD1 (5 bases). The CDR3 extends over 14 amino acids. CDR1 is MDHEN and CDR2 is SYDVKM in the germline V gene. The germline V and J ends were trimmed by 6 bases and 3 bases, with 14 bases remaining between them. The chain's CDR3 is CASSLGVGDTEAFF. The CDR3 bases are TGTGCCAGCAGCCTAGGGGTGGGGGACACTGAAGCTTTCTTT.

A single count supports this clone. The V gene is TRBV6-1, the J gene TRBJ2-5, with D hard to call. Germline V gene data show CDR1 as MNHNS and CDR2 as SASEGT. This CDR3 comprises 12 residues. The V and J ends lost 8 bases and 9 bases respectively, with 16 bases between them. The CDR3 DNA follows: TGTGCCAGCTTCGTTGGATACGGGCCCCAGTACTTC. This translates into CASFVGYGPQYF.

The CDR3 loop is CASSVDGAPQGGYTF. The CDR3 DNA follows: TGTGCCAGCAGCGTAGATGGGGCTCCTCAGGGGGGCTACACCTTC. The chain uses TRBV9 and TRBJ1-2, with D possibly being TRBD1 (6 bases). V lost 0 bases to trimming and J lost 8 bases, with 17 bases between them. CDR3 size: 15 residues. CDR1 and CDR2 from the germline V gene are SGDLS and YYNGEE.

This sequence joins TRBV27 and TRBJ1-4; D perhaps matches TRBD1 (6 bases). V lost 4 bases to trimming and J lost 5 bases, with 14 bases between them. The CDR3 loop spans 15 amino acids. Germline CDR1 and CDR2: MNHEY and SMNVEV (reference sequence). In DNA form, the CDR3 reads TGTGCCAGCAGTTCCTACAGGGACCCAAATGAAAAACTGTTTTTT. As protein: CASSSYRDPNEKLFF.

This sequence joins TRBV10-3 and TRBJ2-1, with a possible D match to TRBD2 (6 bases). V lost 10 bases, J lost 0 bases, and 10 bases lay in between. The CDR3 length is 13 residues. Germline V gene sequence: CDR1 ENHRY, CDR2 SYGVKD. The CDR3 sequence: CATRESSYNEQFF. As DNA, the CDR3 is TGTGCCACCCGGGAGAGCTCCTACAATGAGCAGTTCTTC.

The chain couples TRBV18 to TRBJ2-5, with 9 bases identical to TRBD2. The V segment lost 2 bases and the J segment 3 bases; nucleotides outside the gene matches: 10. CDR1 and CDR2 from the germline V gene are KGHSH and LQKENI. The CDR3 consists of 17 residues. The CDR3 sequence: CASSPWSSGRGEETQYF. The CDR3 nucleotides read TGTGCCAGCTCACCATGGAGTAGCGGGAGAGGAGAAGAGACCCAGTACTTC. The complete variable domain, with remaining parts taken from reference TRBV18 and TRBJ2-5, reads NAGVMQNPRHLVRRRGQEARLRCSPMKGHSHVYWYRQLPEEGLKFMVYLQKENIIDESGMPKERFSAEFPKEGPSILRIQQVVRGDSAAYFCASSPWSSGRGEETQYFGPGTRLLVL.

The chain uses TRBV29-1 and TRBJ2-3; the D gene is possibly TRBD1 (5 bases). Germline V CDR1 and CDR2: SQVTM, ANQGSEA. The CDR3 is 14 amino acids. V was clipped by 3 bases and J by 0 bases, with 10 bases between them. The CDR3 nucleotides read TGCAGCGTTGAGGTGACAGCTAGCACAGATACGCAGTATTTT. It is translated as CSVEVTASTDTQYF.